One sample yielded the 15 T cell receptor beta chains listed below, sequenced in a study of blood T cell repertoires in COVID-19. The assay was immunoSEQ multiplex PCR, and TCRdb's table has in-frame clones only and misses some. The table shows around 190,000 clones, with 88% occurring only once. The sequencing input was peripheral blood. The source of these receptors is a man aged 50-60 years with COVID-19, enrolled during active disease.

The chain is built from TRBV27 and TRBJ2-7, with 12 bases that match TRBD2. V shed 2 bases and J 3 bases; nucleotides not matched to a gene: 2. Germline V gene lookup returns CDR1 MNHEY and CDR2 SMNVEV (reference sequence). CDR3 length: 15 amino acids. CDR3 sequence (DNA): TGTGCCAGCAGTTTACTGACTAGCGGGAGCTACGAGCAGTACTTC. Its protein product is CASSLLTSGSYEQYF.

The chain employs TRBV28 and TRBJ1-5; a weak D match, TRBD1 (6 bases). V was clipped by 2 bases and J by 7 bases, with 9 bases between them. CDR3 size: 13 residues. From germline, CDR1 is MDHEN and CDR2 SYDVKM. CDR3 sequence reads: CASSLQGNQPQHF. The CDR3 DNA follows: TGTGCCAGCAGTTTACAGGGGAACCAGCCCCAGCATTTT. Full variable domain (remainder filled in from reference TRBV28 and TRBJ1-5): DVKVTQSSRYLVKRTGEKVFLECVQDMDHENMFWYRQDPGLGLRLIYFSYDVKMKEKGDIPEGYSVSREKKERFSLILESASTNQTSMYLCASSLQGNQPQHFGDGTRLSIL.

This chain joins TRBV6-2 or TRBV6-3 and TRBJ2-1; 10 nucleotides match TRBD1. The CDR3 has 18 residues. J was trimmed by 6 bases and V by 5 bases; bases with no gene match: 16. The V gene's germline CDR1 is MNHEY and CDR2 SVGEGT. CDR3 sequence (DNA): TGTGCCAGCAGTCGCCAGCCTCCCGGGACAGGGGTTTCCAATGAGCAGTTCTTC. Amino acid sequence: CASSRQPPGTGVSNEQFF.

This clone was seen a few times. The rearrangement links TRBV7-2 to TRBJ1-6; possible D gene TRBD1, 5 bases. CDR1 is SGHTA, CDR2 FQGNSA, per germline. The CDR3 consists of 16 residues. Trimming removed 1 base at V and 9 bases at J, with 16 bases between. CDR3 DNA sequence: TGTGCCAGCAGCTTAGTGTCCCCGGACACTGGTTCACCCCTCCACTTT. Translation: CASSLVSPDTGSPLHF.

The CDR3 protein is CASSEGWGGLGTDTQYF. In DNA form, the CDR3 reads TGTGCCAGCAGTGAAGGTTGGGGGGGCCTGGGCACAGATACGCAGTATTTT. The chain joins TRBV6-1 to TRBJ2-3; possibly TRBD2 for D (7 bases). With 1 base removed from V and 1 base from J, the gap between germline ends came to 15 bases. The CDR3 has 17 amino acids. Looked up from germline, CDR1 is MNHNS and CDR2 is SASEGT.

A few counts support this clone. This chain joins TRBV18 and TRBJ2-1, with D hard to call. This CDR3 comprises 12 residues. The V end lost 0 bases, the J end lost 15 bases, and 12 bases lay between the germline ends. Germline CDR1 KGHSH, CDR2 LQKENI. CDR3 residues: CASSPPAEVAFF. The CDR3 coding sequence is TGTGCCAGCTCACCACCGGCGGAAGTAGCGTTCTTC.

V gene TRBV6-2 or TRBV6-3 combines with J gene TRBJ2-3, with 9 positions matching TRBD2. Germline V CDR1 and CDR2: MNHEY, SVGEGT. The length of the CDR3 is 15 residues. V lost 4 bases and J lost 6; bases outside the gene matches: 8. This chain's CDR3 is CASSSPVSGGDTQYF. CDR3 nucleotide sequence: TGTGCCAGCAGTTCCCCGGTGAGCGGGGGGGATACGCAGTATTTT.

CDR3 protein: CASSLAGRTPLHF. CDR3 nucleotide sequence: TGTGCCAGCAGCTTAGCAGGGCGGACACCCCTCCACTTT. The genes are TRBV7-3 and TRBJ1-6; a possible D gene is TRBD1 (5 bases). CDR1 is SGHTA, CDR2 FQGTGA, per germline. Trimming took 2 bases from V and 11 from J, leaving 10 bases between them. The CDR3 is 13 residues long.

V usage is TRBV24-1 and J usage is TRBJ2-3, with D maybe TRBD1 (5 bases). This CDR3 is 16 amino acids long. CDR1 and CDR2 (germline): KGHDR, SFDVKD. Trimming pared 4 bases from V and 2 bases from J, leaving 15 bases between. The CDR3: CATSDWGTRDTDTQYF. In nucleotides, the CDR3 is TGTGCCACCAGTGACTGGGGAACCAGGGACACAGATACGCAGTATTTT.

The chain has TRBV19 and TRBJ1-6; 11 nucleotides agree with TRBD1. The CDR3 extends over 15 amino acids. After removal of 5 bases from V and 8 bases from J, the junction contained 5 bases not matched to a gene. The germline gives CDR1 LNHDA, CDR2 SQIVND (reference sequence). In DNA form, the CDR3 reads TGTGCCAGTAGTCCCGGACAGGGGGCTTATTCACCCCTCCACTTT. Translating it yields CASSPGQGAYSPLHF.

V usage is TRBV5-4 and J usage is TRBJ2-7; D perhaps matches TRBD1 (5 bases). CDR1 SGHNT and CDR2 YYREEE come from the germline V gene (reference sequence). CDR3 length: 14 residues. The V and J ends lost 4 bases and 0 bases respectively, with 11 bases between them. CDR3 residues: CASSHDSSSYEQYF. For the CDR3, the DNA is TGTGCCAGCAGCCACGACAGCAGCTCCTACGAGCAGTACTTC.

CDR3 nucleotides: TGTGCCAGCAGCCAAAACAGGGCCCCTGGAGCTTTCTTT. This sequence encodes CASSQNRAPGAFF. V gene TRBV3-1 (or the pseudogene TRBV3-2) combines with J gene TRBJ1-1, with D possibly TRBD1 on 6 matching bases. The CDR3 covers 13 residues. V lost 2 bases and J 10 bases, leaving 14 bases between the germline ends. CDR1 and CDR2 from the germline V gene are LGHDT and YNNKEL (reference sequence).

The J gene is TRBJ1-2, the V gene TRBV6-2 or TRBV6-3; 8 bases map to TRBD1. The junction had 4 bases not matched to a gene; V was cut back by 5 bases and J by 2 bases. This CDR3 contains 14 residues. The germline V gene has CDR1 MNHEY and CDR2 SVGEGT. CDR3 in amino acids: CASSPGGVNYGYTF. The CDR3 DNA sequence: TGTGCCAGCAGTCCAGGGGGCGTAAACTATGGCTACACCTTC.

The V and J genes are TRBV15 and TRBJ2-7; D unresolved. V was clipped by 3 bases and J by 1 base, with 10 bases between them. The CDR3 is 14 residues long. The germline V gene encodes CDR1 LNHNV and CDR2 YYDKDF (reference sequence). The CDR3 region has the DNA TGTGCCACCAGCAGCCGCTCCAGGTCCTACGAGCAGTACTTC. It yields the protein CATSSRSRSYEQYF. The full variable domain, rest sourced from reference TRBV15 and TRBJ2-7, is DAMVIQNPRYQVTQFGKPVTLSCSQTLNHNVMYWYQQKSSQAPKLLFHYYDKDFNNEADTPDNFQSRRPNTSFCFLDIRSPGLGDTAMYLCATSSRSRSYEQYFGPGTRLTVT.

The chain couples TRBV6-5 to TRBJ2-3; no reliable D call. This CDR3 has 13 amino acids. V was pared by 5 bases and J by 2 bases, with 8 bases between. From germline, CDR1 is MNHEY and CDR2 SVGAGI. Here the CDR3 reads CASSPRPTDTQYF. CDR3 DNA sequence: TGTGCCAGCAGTCCTCGTCCCACAGATACGCAGTATTTT.